These 25 T cell receptor beta chains were all obtained from the same sample, sequenced in a study of cytomegalovirus exposure and HLA in healthy donors. The PCR made use of 60 Vbeta and 13 Jbeta primers. Data came from immunoSEQ multiplex PCR; TCRdb stores just in-frame clones and leaves some out. The sample lists about 170,000 clones, about 59% seen once, with just under 3% in the top ten. The source material was PBMCs. Source of these receptors: a man aged 40-55 years in good health and CMV-seronegative.

This chain joins TRBV10-1 and TRBJ2-3, with unresolved D. Germline CDR1 WNHNN, CDR2 SYGVQD (reference sequence). This CDR3 spans 15 amino acids. V lost 6 bases and J 2 bases, leaving 15 bases between the germline ends. The CDR3 protein is CASRRVPLFTDTQYF. The CDR3 DNA reads TGCGCCAGCAGACGGGTACCCTTATTCACAGATACGCAGTATTTT.

V usage is TRBV30 and J usage is TRBJ1-1; D might be TRBD1 (6 bases). Germline V lookup: CDR1 GTSNPN, CDR2 SVGIG (reference sequence). The CDR3 sequence is 12 residues long. V was clipped by 1 base and J by 6 bases, with 9 bases between them. The CDR3 sequence is CAWSGTVSEAFF. The DNA of the CDR3 is TGTGCCTGGAGTGGGACAGTTTCTGAAGCTTTCTTT.

The chain employs TRBV19 and TRBJ2-7; 7 nucleotides align to TRBD1. This CDR3 region has 15 residues. Looked up from germline, CDR1 is LNHDA and CDR2 is SQIVND (reference sequence). V lost 3 bases and J lost 6; bases outside the gene matches: 11. In nucleotides, the CDR3 is TGTGCCAGTAGTATTGGGAACAGGGGCGGGCGCGAGCAGTACTTC. Translated: CASSIGNRGGREQYF.

The CDR3 loop reads CASSQVALPYNEQFF. CDR3 in DNA: TGCGCCAGCAGCCAAGTAGCTTTACCCTACAATGAGCAGTTCTTC. The chain combines TRBV4-1 with TRBJ2-1, with unresolved D. The CDR3 spans 15 residues. Germline CDR1 reads MGHRA; CDR2 reads YSYEKL. V dropped 1 base and J dropped 2 bases, with 9 bases sitting between them.

The gene calls are TRBV7-2 and TRBJ2-3, with a possible D match to TRBD2 (5 bases). The CDR3 contains 15 residues. V was pared by 1 base and J by 4 bases, with 12 bases between. Looked up from germline, CDR1 is SGHTA and CDR2 is FQGNSA. This chain's CDR3 is CASSLGLVGADTQYF. The CDR3 DNA reads as TGTGCCAGCAGCTTAGGTTTGGTGGGAGCAGATACGCAGTATTTT.

This clone was observed a few times. As DNA, the CDR3 is TGTGCCAGCAGCCAAGAGGGACAGAGTGAAAAACTGTTTTTT. It encodes CASSQEGQSEKLFF. V usage is TRBV4-2 and J usage is TRBJ1-4; 7 bases align to TRBD1. After removal of 0 bases from V and 7 bases from J, the junction contained 2 bases not matched to a gene. The CDR3 is 14 residues long. Germline V gene data show CDR1 as LGHNA and CDR2 as YNFKEQ.

This clone has just a few counts. The V call is TRBV5-1, the J call TRBJ2-6; the D is unclear. CDR3 length: 13 residues. V dropped 4 bases and J dropped 4 bases, with 6 bases sitting between them. Germline CDR1 is SGHRS and CDR2 is YFSETQ. CDR3 sequence (DNA): TGCGCCAGCAGCGAAACAGGGGCCAACGTCCTGACTTTC. Protein sequence: CASSETGANVLTF.

The chain links TRBV19 to TRBJ2-2; possibly TRBD1 for D (5 bases). V shed 3 bases and J shed 4 bases, with 12 bases lying between them. CDR3 length equals 15 residues. Germline CDR1 reads LNHDA; CDR2 reads SQIVND (reference sequence). The CDR3 loop reads CASSIQGWSTGELFF. The DNA for the CDR3 is TGTGCCAGTAGTATCCAGGGTTGGAGCACCGGGGAGCTGTTTTTT.

The chain has TRBV15 and TRBJ1-2; TRBD1 agrees at 7 bases. Unmatched junction bases numbered 1, after V lost 0 bases and J lost 0 bases. The CDR3 runs to 15 residues. Germline V gene lookup returns CDR1 LNHNV and CDR2 YYDKDF (reference sequence). The CDR3 nucleotides are TGTGCCACCAGCAGAGATGGGACAGCTAACTATGGCTACACCTTC. Amino acids: CATSRDGTANYGYTF.

The chain links TRBV19 to TRBJ1-5; D is ambiguous. The germline V and J ends were trimmed by 10 bases and 11 bases, with 12 bases remaining between them. This CDR3 contains 10 residues. CDR1 LNHDA and CDR2 SQIVND come from the germline V gene (reference sequence). The CDR3 bases are TGTGCCACCCCGTACCGGTCCCAGCATTTT. This codes for CATPYRSQHF.

The chain has TRBV7-2 and TRBJ2-7; TRBD2 aligns across 10 bases. Looked up from germline, CDR1 is SGHTA and CDR2 is FQGNSA. After removal of 4 bases from V and 2 bases from J, the junction contained 8 bases not matched to a gene. This CDR3 has 16 residues. The CDR3 bases are TGTGCCAGCAGCTCCCTGACTAGCGGGTCTACCTACGAGCAGTACTTC. Translation gives CASSSLTSGSTYEQYF.

This clone was seen more than once but under ten times. V is TRBV7-3 and J is TRBJ2-2; 8 nucleotides align to TRBD2. The germline CDR1 and CDR2 sequences are SGHTA and FQGTGA. The CDR3 has 19 amino acids. V lost 1 base, J lost 0 bases, and 10 bases stayed unmatched. CDR3 protein: CASSLMAPSGSSNTGELFF. CDR3 DNA sequence: TGTGCCAGCAGCTTAATGGCCCCCAGCGGGAGTTCGAACACCGGGGAGCTGTTTTTT. The full variable domain, in which reference TRBV7-3 and TRBJ2-2 provide the parts outside the CDR3, is GAGVSQTPSNKVTEKGKYVELRCDPISGHTALYWYRQSLGQGPEFLIYFQGTGAADDSGLPNDRFFAVRPEGSVSTLKIQRTERGDSAVYLCASSLMAPSGSSNTGELFFGEGSRLTVL.

As to this clone: This sample includes further DNA sequences coding for the same CDR3. The rearrangement joins TRBV5-1 to TRBJ2-5; possibly TRBD2 for D (5 bases). The CDR3 consists of 13 residues. The V gene lost 0 bases and the J gene lost 5 bases, with 8 bases spanning the gap. Germline V gene sequence: CDR1 SGHRS, CDR2 YFSETQ. The CDR3 coding sequence is TGCGCCAGCAGCTTGGGCGGGCGGGAGACCCAGTACTTC. Translated: CASSLGGRETQYF. Variable domain in full (rest from reference TRBV5-1 and TRBJ2-5): KAGVTQTPRYLIKTRGQQVTLSCSPISGHRSVSWYQQTPGQGLQFLFEYFSETQRNKGNFPGRFSGRQFSNSRSEMNVSTLELGDSALYLCASSLGGRETQYFGPGTRLLVL.

This chain uses TRBV19 with TRBJ1-1; no clear D gene. This CDR3 spans 15 amino acids. Per germline, CDR1 LNHDA and CDR2 SQIVND (reference sequence). The ends were cut back, 4 bases at V and 1 base at J, with 13 bases in the middle. In nucleotides, the CDR3 is TGTGCCAGTAGTACAACCCCTGGTAGGAACACTGAAGCTTTCTTT. Its translation is CASSTTPGRNTEAFF.

The chain links TRBV27 to TRBJ2-3; 11 bases agree with TRBD2. The CDR3 is 16 residues long. Per the germline V gene, CDR1 is MNHEY and CDR2 is SMNVEV (reference sequence). Trimming took 4 bases from V and 3 from J; bases not matched to a gene: 6. The CDR3 nucleotides read TGTGCCAGCAGTTCCCCCCGGACTAGCGGGACAGATACGCAGTATTTT. This translates into CASSSPRTSGTDTQYF.

This clone has more than one count but fewer than ten. This chain links TRBV11-2 with TRBJ2-7; D possibly corresponds to TRBD1 (6 bases). Per the germline V gene, CDR1 is SGHAT and CDR2 is FQNNGV. The CDR3 has 13 amino acids. V was trimmed by 3 bases and J by 7 bases, leaving 13 bases between them. In DNA form, the CDR3 reads TGTGCCAGCAGCTTTCGACAGGTCGGAGAGCAGTACTTC. Amino acids: CASSFRQVGEQYF.

V gene TRBV7-2 combines with J gene TRBJ1-6; weak D call: TRBD1 (6 bases). CDR1 and CDR2 from the germline V gene are SGHTA and FQGNSA. V was cut by 8 bases and J by 7 bases, with 15 bases left in between. This CDR3 comprises 14 residues. The CDR3 DNA is TGTGCCAGCGCCGGGGGGCGCGAGAATTCACCCCTCCACTTT. Residues: CASAGGRENSPLHF.

This clone was seen more than once but under ten times. The chain recombines TRBV7-9 with TRBJ2-1; 16 positions match TRBD2. The CDR3 loop spans 17 amino acids. CDR1 SEHNR and CDR2 FQNEAQ come from the germline V gene (reference sequence). Trimming at V came to 5 bases and at J to 7 bases, leaving 8 bases not matched to a gene. CDR3 bases: TGTGCCAGCAGCCCGACCCCGGGACTAGCGGGGGGGAATGAGCAGTTCTTC. Its translation: CASSPTPGLAGGNEQFF.

V is TRBV6-6 and J is TRBJ1-5, with D maybe TRBD1 (5 bases). The ends were cut back, 5 bases at V and 4 bases at J, with 18 bases in the middle. The CDR3 covers 16 residues. Germline CDR1 MNHNY, CDR2 SVGAGI (reference sequence). The CDR3 DNA is TGTGCCAGCAGTAATGATCTGGGGGGGATGAATCAGCCCCAGCATTTT. Protein sequence: CASSNDLGGMNQPQHF.

This clone was seen more than once but under ten times. At one of its ends the junction is not consistent with the germline gene, which may arise from a read error. The V and J genes are TRBV20-1 and TRBJ1-4; D is unresolved. CDR3 size: 11 residues. Germline CDR1 is DFQATT and CDR2 is SNEGSKA (reference sequence). The CDR3 spells CSAREREKLFF. CDR3 sequence (DNA): TGCAGTGCAAGAGAGCGGGAAAAACTGTTTTTT.

This clone was observed a single time. The chain has TRBV5-6 and TRBJ2-5, with 14 bases matching TRBD2. V was clipped by 2 bases and J by 2 bases; unmatched bases: 2. The germline CDR1 and CDR2 sequences are SGHDT and YYEEEE. The CDR3 is made up of 16 amino acids. The CDR3 DNA is TGTGCCAGCAGCTTTGGACTAGCGGGGGGACAAGAGACCCAGTACTTC. It yields the protein CASSFGLAGGQETQYF.

This chain links TRBV5-1 with TRBJ2-5; TRBD2 agrees at 14 bases. V lost 3 bases, J lost 4 bases, and 11 bases stayed unmatched. Germline V lookup: CDR1 SGHRS, CDR2 YFSETQ. The CDR3 has 18 amino acids. The CDR3 DNA follows: TGCGCCAGCAGCTCCCCCGGGACTAGCGGGAGTAGGGGAGAGACCCAGTACTTC. Encoded protein: CASSSPGTSGSRGETQYF. The full variable domain, its missing parts supplied by reference TRBV5-1 and TRBJ2-5, is KAGVTQTPRYLIKTRGQQVTLSCSPISGHRSVSWYQQTPGQGLQFLFEYFSETQRNKGNFPGRFSGRQFSNSRSEMNVSTLELGDSALYLCASSSPGTSGSRGETQYFGPGTRLLVL.

This clone was seen a single time. The V gene is TRBV29-1, the J gene TRBJ1-2, with D perhaps TRBD1 (6 bases). The CDR3 spans 14 residues. Deletions cut 4 bases from V and 2 bases from J, with 14 bases between. Germline assignment: CDR1 SQVTM and CDR2 ANQGSEA. The CDR3 DNA reads as TGCAGCGTTGCACAGGGAACGGGAAACTATGGCTACACCTTC. Amino acid sequence: CSVAQGTGNYGYTF.

The genes are TRBV7-9 and TRBJ2-7; unclear D gene. Germline CDR1 reads SEHNR; CDR2 reads FQNEAQ (reference sequence). The V end lost 2 bases, the J end lost 2 bases, and 7 bases lay between the germline ends. The CDR3 runs to 13 residues. CDR3 bases: TGTGCCAGCAGCTTAAGCAAGACCTACGAGCAGTACTTC. The encoded protein is CASSLSKTYEQYF.

V gene TRBV7-2 combines with J gene TRBJ2-5, with 7 bases identical to TRBD2. The germline V gene has CDR1 SGHTA and CDR2 FQGNSA. The CDR3 contains 12 residues. V was pared by 8 bases and J by 7 bases, with 7 bases of the junction left unmatched. CDR3 nucleotides: TGTGCCAGCGGGACTACCCAGGGGACCCAGTACTTC. Translated: CASGTTQGTQYF.